This paragraph reports one T cell receptor (beta chain). Its antigen remains unknown. Trimming took 3 bases from V and 8 from J; bases not matched to a gene: 12. From germline, CDR1 is SGHRS and CDR2 YFSETQ. The CDR3 loop spans 16 amino acids. These data belong to a study of T-cell memory formation after mild COVID-19. General study points: Pre-infection memory carried some responding clones, suggesting that cross-reactive memory joined.

Each CDR3 protein is one row after TCRdb ran MiXCR on the 5' RACE reads. This sample has 58,000 or so distinct CDR3 sequences, with about a quarter found just once. This sequence was found in a young man who had mild COVID-19 (a few samples of this study predate the infection). Cell type and time point are not known. V usage is TRBV5-1 and J usage is TRBJ2-1; 9 bases are a match to TRBD1. Sequencing was performed on PBMCs or a T cell subset sorted from them (not recorded which). The CDR3 spells CASSSVTGGSMDEQFF. The CDR3 coding sequence is TGCGCCAGCAGCTCCGTAACAGGGGGCTCAATGGATGAGCAGTTCTTC.